This TCR beta chain was captured in a study of regulatory T cells in long-lasting Graves disease (TCRdb year 2021). Background for the entire study: Patients with newly diagnosed Graves' disease had been on antithyroid drugs for under 3 months. This study used TCR sequencing and RNA sequencing of peripheral blood to compare persistent Graves' disease patients against newly diagnosed Graves' disease patients. The study was conducted in China and was registered as a clinical trial. A total of approximately 35 samples underwent TCR sequencing: around 13 from persistent and around 20 from newly diagnosed Graves' disease patients.

What the study reported, not specific to this receptor: As a limitation, the authors acknowledged that the small sample size may reduce accuracy. Compared with newly diagnosed patients, persistent Graves' disease patients had lower TCR Shannon entropy and fewer highly expanded clones, which suggests clonal expansion. Because the primary lesion, thyroid tissue, could not be accessed, the study looked at peripheral blood alone. More public clonotypes were shared among persistent patients (more than 2,500) than among newly diagnosed patients (966). Sequencing and analysis were restricted to the TCR beta chain.

This clonotype was seen a few times. No cognate antigen has been identified for it. The record has no base qualities; no much larger clone is one base away. The library came from multiplex PCR. The data were produced on an Illumina HiSeq 4000. CDR3 regions were amplified by Arm-PCR with iRepertoire HTBI primers to construct TCR beta libraries. Before sequencing, the PCR products went through gel purification. Under the source paper's analysis protocol: A total of fewer than 80 TRBV and 14 TRBJ segments were identified across samples and were used for gene usage analysis of CDR3 amino acid clonotypes. COPE and FqMerger were used to merge the filtered high-quality paired reads into contigs. BLAST was used to align contigs to IMGT TRBV, TRBD and TRBJ reference genes, with CDR3 defined following IMGT. Highly expanded clones were defined as clonotypes with a frequency above 0.1%. Shannon entropy was used to measure repertoire diversity, and the Gini coefficient was used to measure V-J evenness. A clonotype found in more than one individual was treated as public. Using fastp trimming at Q25 and MiXCR clonotype assembly, TCRdb reanalyzed the public sequencing data and kept in-frame beta chains. Each entry is one CDR3 protein sequence, shown with its most common DNA and genes. TCRdb, not the authors, supplied the V and J calls. This sample gives about 460,000 distinct CDR3 sequences in total; roughly 15% of them show up just once. The ten largest account for around a sixth of the sample.

This sample's time point label indicates: newly diagnosed GD, antithyroid drugs for less than 3 months. For both TCR sequencing and RNA sequencing, RNA was extracted from PBMCs using TRIzol. The diagnosis of Graves' disease followed American Thyroid Association guidelines. Patients were recruited from an endocrinology department in Xi'an, China. Each patient gave approximately 10 milliliters of peripheral blood, collected in an EDTA anticoagulant tube. Ficoll Paque Plus density gradient separation was used to isolate PBMCs, and no further T cell sorting was performed. RNA quality was checked with an Agilent 2100 Bioanalyzer and agarose gel, and concentration with a NanoDrop 2000. In addition, the sample was reused for a study of T cells in Graves' hyperthyroidism and ophthalmopathy. The second study reports: Stable Graves' hyperthyroidism was defined as the absence of progression to ophthalmopathy over 18 months of follow-up. Hyperthyroidism patients were newly diagnosed, had a disease duration of under 2 months, and were aged 18 to 65 years. Any patient with an uncontrolled infection, another autoimmune disease, pregnancy or lactation was excluded. Diagnoses were based on clinical symptoms, serum thyroxine and TRAb, thyroid ultrasound and orbital computed tomography. The TCR CDR3 was subjected to a first round of RT-PCR using the HTBI primer set and the Qiagen OneStep RT-PCR kit. Most expanded thyroid clonotypes (frequency above 0.001) were also found in blood, which suggests that blood repertoires may mirror thyroid immune responses. Ophthalmopathy was separated from stable hyperthyroidism by a 13 V-J signature model, with approximately 86% sensitivity and roughly 81% specificity obtained in cross-validation and 80%/75% obtained in testing. During validation, the model predicted progression to ophthalmopathy a median of about 6.3 months ahead of onset, with 60% to 71% sensitivity and roughly 72% specificity. A discovery cohort of roughly 96 patients, about 40 with Graves' ophthalmopathy and fewer than 65 with stable Graves' hyperthyroidism, was used to find distinguishing TCR V-J signatures. An independent validation cohort of fewer than 20 hyperthyroidism patients and over 15 patients who later progressed to ophthalmopathy tested prospective prediction of ophthalmopathy. The 100 discovery patients were randomly split 7:3 into training and test sets. In addition, the study compared T-cell repertoires in thyroid tissue and in blood from about six Graves' hyperthyroidism patients. After blood sampling, hyperthyroidism patients were treated with methimazole at a starting dose of 30 mg daily, and ophthalmopathy patients were treated with high-dose intravenous methylprednisolone. The libraries were constructed in a second round of multiplex PCR and then size-selected and purified. The libraries were sequenced on an Illumina HiSeq2000 using paired-end 100 bp reads. SOAPnuke was used to process the raw data, throwing out any read that contained adapters or uncalled bases, had a mean Phred below 15, or lacked an exact constant-primer or identifier match. COPE v1.2.5 was used to merge high-quality paired reads, and clonotypes were defined as unique nucleotide sequences. MiTCR v1.1 was used to align clonotypes to the IMGT TRBV, TRBD and TRBJ reference segments. Only V-J combinations with frequency above 0.0001, covering 99.2% of repertoires, were analysed. The TCS score was defined as the ratio of F50 (clonal expansion) to E x V (chaos), calculated using BLOSUM62-based TCRdist between CDR3 peptides within each V-J. Welch's t-statistics and random forest reduced roughly 540 V-J features to 10 to 15, which were used in a naive Bayes classifier (R e1071). Sample size was not statistically predetermined, and blinding of investigators to group allocation was not performed. TCR Vbeta CDR3 sequencing of 120 to 150 peripheral blood samples (43 ophthalmopathy, over 70 hyperthyroidism and around 17 progressor patients) is reported in the paper.

The receptor was derived from a woman aged 45-65 years with Graves disease. Donor details come from another sample of the same person, matched by shared clones. Sequencing used peripheral blood mononuclear cells (PBMCs), obtained at new diagnosis, from a patient treated with antithyroid drugs.

The DNA reads as follows: TGTGCCACCAGCAGAGATCGGGGCTTGGGTCAGCCCCAGCATTTT. It specifies CATSRDRGLGQPQHF. The chain couples TRBV15 to TRBJ1-5, and perhaps TRBD1 as D gene, on 5 matching bases. Looking up the germline V gene (reference sequence) yields CDR1 LNHNV and CDR2 YYDKDF. Between the V and J ends, shortened by 0 bases and 6 bases respectively, the junction contains 12 bases. The CDR3 has 15 amino acids, counting the end cysteine and phenylalanine. Solely the CDR3 DNA is kept, with 45 bases framed from the first base.